This T cell receptor (beta chain) is from a study of blood T cell repertoires in COVID-19. In the study overall: Sites across the United States, Italy and Spain contributed samples from acute and convalescent COVID-19. Sources were T cells, B-cell-depleted T cells, or PBMCs; the material itself was cDNA or gDNA.

Germline CDR1 reads ENHRY; CDR2 reads SYGVKD. The CDR3 runs 14 residues. Trimming stripped 2 bases from V and 6 bases from J, with 14 bases between. In Seattle, patients joined the study during active infection and were tracked longitudinally. Per the original methods: The authors estimated nucleated cell counts from reference gene primer amplification. This table comes from immunoSEQ multiplex PCR, and its TCRdb copy is limited to in-frame clones, with some not included. For V, J and clone size, that table is used; D and trimming come from the DNA. The sample yields some 250,000 clones, roughly 80% seen once. This clone was counted at least ten times.

The chain employs TRBV10-3 and TRBJ2-7, with D unclear. Sample: peripheral blood. The receptor's source is a woman of 80 years or more with COVID-19, enrolled during active disease. The CDR3 spells CAISERTQKPEQYF. Here the CDR3 DNA reads TGTGCCATCAGTGAGCGCACTCAAAAACCCGAGCAGTACTTC.